This T cell receptor beta chain was captured in a study of shared clonotypes between healthy human individuals. The CDR3 runs 13 residues. The germline V gene has CDR1 SGHNT and CDR2 YYREEE (reference sequence). J was trimmed by 6 bases and V by 4 bases; bases with no gene match: 6. The data were produced by immunoSEQ multiplex PCR, yet TCRdb's version contains in-frame clones alone and is incomplete. The sample lists millions of clones; about 95% were seen once. This receptor was identified in a man aged 18 to 29 in good health. The chain couples TRBV5-4 to TRBJ2-7, with 8 bases aligning to TRBD1. The sample comprised naive CD4+ T cells sorted from blood. Subset reported: CD45RA+ positively selected. The CDR3 DNA sequence: TGTGCCAGCAGCCATACAGGGGGTGGCGAGCAGTACTTC. Amino acid sequence: CASSHTGGGEQYF.